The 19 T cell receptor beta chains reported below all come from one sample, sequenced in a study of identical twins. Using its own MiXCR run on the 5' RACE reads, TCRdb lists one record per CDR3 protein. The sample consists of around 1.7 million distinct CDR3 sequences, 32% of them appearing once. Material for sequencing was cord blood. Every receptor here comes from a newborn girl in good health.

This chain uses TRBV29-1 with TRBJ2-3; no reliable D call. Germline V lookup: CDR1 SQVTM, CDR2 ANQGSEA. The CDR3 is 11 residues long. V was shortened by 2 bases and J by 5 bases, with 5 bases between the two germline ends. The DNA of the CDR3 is TGCAGCGTTGAACAGATAGATACGCAGTATTTT. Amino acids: CSVEQIDTQYF.

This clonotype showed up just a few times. In nucleotides, the CDR3 is TGCAGTGCTAGTCAACCACCAGATACGCAGTATTTT. It yields the protein CSASQPPDTQYF. V gene TRBV20-1 combines with J gene TRBJ2-3, with D uncertain. From germline, CDR1 is DFQATT and CDR2 SNEGSKA (reference sequence). V was cut by 3 bases and J by 4 bases, with 8 bases left in between. The CDR3 is 12 amino acids.

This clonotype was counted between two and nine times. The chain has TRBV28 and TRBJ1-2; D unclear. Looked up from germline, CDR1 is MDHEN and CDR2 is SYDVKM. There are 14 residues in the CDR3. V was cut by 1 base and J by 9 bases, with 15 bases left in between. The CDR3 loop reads CASSLSGGLKRYTF. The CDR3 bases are TGTGCCAGCAGTTTATCGGGTGGCCTTAAGCGCTACACCTTC.

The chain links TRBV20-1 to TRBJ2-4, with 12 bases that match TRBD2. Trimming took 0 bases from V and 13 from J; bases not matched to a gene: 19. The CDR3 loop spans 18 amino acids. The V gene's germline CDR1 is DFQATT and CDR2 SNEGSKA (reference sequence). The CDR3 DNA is TGCAGTGCTAGAGATCTCACGGGACTAGCGGGTAACTACAATGAGCAGTACTTC. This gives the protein CSARDLTGLAGNYNEQYF.

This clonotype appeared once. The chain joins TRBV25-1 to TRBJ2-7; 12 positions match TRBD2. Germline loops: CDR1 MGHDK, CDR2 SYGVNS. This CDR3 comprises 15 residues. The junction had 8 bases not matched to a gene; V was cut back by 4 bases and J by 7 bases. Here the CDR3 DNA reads TGTGCCAGCAGTGTGACTAGCGGGAGCAACAATGAGCAGTACTTC. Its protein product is CASSVTSGSNNEQYF.

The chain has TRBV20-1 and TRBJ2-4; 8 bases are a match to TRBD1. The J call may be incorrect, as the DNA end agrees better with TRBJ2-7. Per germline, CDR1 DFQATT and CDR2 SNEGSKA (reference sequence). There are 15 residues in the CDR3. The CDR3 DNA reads TGCAGTGCTAAACCTACAGGGGGGTTAACCTACGAGCAGTACTTC. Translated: CSAKPTGGLTYEQYF.

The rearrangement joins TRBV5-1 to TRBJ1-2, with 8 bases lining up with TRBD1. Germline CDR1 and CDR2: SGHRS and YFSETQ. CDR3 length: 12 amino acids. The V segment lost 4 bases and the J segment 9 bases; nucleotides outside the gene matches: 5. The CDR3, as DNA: TGCGCCAGCAGCCCCGGACAGGGAAGCTACACCTTC. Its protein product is CASSPGQGSYTF.

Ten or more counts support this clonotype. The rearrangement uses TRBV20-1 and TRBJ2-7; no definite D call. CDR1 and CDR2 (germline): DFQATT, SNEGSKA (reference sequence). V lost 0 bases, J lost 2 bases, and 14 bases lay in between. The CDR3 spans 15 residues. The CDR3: CSARDLSDLTYEQYF. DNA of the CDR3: TGCAGTGCTAGAGATCTCAGCGACCTCACCTACGAGCAGTACTTC.

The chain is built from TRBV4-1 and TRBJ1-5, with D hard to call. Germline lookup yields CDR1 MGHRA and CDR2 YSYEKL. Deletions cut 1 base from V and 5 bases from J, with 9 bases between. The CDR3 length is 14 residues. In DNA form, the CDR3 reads TGCGCCAGCAGCCAAGTTGTACGGTATCAGCCCCAGCATTTT. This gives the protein CASSQVVRYQPQHF.

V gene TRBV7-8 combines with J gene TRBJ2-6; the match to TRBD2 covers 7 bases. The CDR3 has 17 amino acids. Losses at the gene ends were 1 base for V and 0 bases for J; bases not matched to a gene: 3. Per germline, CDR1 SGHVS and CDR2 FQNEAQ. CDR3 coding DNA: TGTGCCAGCAGCTTAGAAGCGGGATACTCTGGGGCCAACGTCCTGACTTTC. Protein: CASSLEAGYSGANVLTF.

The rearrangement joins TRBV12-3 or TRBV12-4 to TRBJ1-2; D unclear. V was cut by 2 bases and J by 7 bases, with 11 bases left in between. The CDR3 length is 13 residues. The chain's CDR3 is CASSLPLDGGYTF. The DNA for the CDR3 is TGTGCCAGCAGTTTACCCCTTGACGGTGGCTACACCTTC.

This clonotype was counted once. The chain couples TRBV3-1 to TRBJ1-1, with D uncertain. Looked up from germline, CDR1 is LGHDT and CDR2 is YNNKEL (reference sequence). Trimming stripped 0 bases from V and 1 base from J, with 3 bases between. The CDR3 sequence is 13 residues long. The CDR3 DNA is TGTGCCAGCAGCCAAGAAGCGAACACTGAAGCTTTCTTT. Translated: CASSQEANTEAFF.

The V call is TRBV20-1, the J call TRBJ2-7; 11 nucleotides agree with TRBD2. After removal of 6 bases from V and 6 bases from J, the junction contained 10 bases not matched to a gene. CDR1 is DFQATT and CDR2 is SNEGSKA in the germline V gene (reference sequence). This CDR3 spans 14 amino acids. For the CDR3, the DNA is TGCAGTGCGCCAACTAGCGGGAGTCTTCGCGAGCAGTACTTC. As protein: CSAPTSGSLREQYF.

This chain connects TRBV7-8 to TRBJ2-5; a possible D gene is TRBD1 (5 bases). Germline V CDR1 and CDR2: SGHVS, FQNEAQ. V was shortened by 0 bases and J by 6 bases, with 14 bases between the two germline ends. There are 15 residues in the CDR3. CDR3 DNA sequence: TGTGCCAGCAGCTTAGCGCTGACAGTTCAAAAGACCCAGTACTTC. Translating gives CASSLALTVQKTQYF.

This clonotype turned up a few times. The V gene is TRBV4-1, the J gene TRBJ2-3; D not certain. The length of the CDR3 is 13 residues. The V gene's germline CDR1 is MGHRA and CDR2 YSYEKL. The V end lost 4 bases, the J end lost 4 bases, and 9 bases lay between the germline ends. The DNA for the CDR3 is TGCGCCAGCAGCCGGCTCCCTTCAGATACGCAGTATTTT. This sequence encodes CASSRLPSDTQYF.

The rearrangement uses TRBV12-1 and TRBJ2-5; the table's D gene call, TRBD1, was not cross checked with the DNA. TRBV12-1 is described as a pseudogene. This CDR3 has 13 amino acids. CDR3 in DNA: TGTGCCAGCAGCTGCCGACAGCAAGAGACCCAGTACTTC. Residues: CASSCRQQETQYF.

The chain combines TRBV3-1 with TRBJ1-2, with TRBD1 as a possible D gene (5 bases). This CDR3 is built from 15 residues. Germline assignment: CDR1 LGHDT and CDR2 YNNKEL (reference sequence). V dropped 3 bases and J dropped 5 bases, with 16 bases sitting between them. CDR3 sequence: CASSHSRAPGYGYTF. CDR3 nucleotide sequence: TGTGCCAGCAGCCACAGCAGGGCCCCAGGATATGGCTACACCTTC.

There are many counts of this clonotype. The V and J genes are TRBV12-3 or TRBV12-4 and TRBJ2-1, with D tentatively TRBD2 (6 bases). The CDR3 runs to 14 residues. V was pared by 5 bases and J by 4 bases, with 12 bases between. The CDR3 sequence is CASSLGTLYNEQFF. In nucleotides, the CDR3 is TGTGCCAGCAGTCTCGGGACTCTTTACAATGAGCAGTTCTTC.

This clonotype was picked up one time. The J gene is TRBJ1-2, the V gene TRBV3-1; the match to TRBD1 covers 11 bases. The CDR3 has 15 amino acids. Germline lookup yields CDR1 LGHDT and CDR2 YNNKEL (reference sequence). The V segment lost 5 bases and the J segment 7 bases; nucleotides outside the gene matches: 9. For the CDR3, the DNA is TGTGCCAGCAGCACAACCGGGACAGGGGGAATTGGCTACACCTTC. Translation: CASSTTGTGGIGYTF.